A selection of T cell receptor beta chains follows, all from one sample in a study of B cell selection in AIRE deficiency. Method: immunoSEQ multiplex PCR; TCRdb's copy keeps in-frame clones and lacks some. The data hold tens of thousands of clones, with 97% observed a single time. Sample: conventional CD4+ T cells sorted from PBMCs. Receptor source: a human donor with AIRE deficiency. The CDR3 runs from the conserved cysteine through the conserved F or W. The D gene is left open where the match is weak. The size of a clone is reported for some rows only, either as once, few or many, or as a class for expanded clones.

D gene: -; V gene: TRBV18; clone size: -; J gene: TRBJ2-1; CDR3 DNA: TGTGCCAGCTCACCTGATGCGAGCTCCTACAATGAGCAGTTCTTC; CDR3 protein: CASSPDASSYNEQFF
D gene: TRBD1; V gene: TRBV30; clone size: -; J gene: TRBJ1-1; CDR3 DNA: TGTGCCTGGAGTTCAGGGGGCATCACTGAAGCTTTCTTT; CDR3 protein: CAWSSGGITEAFF
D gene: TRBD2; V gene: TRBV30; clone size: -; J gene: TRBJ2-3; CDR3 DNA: TGTGGGATAAATCGGGTGCGGGGGAATCCGCAGTATTTT; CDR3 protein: CGINRVRGNPQYF
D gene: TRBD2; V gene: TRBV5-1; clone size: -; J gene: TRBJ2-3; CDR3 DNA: TGCGCCAGCAGCCCCAGGACTAGCGGGAGGTGGGATTCGGCAGATACGCAGTATTTT; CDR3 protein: CASSPRTSGRWDSADTQYF
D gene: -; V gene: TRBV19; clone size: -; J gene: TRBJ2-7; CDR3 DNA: TGTGCCAGTAGTCCGAATACCGGACGGAATCACTACGAGCAGTACTTC; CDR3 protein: CASSPNTGRNHYEQYF
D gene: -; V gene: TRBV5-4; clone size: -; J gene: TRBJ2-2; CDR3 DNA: TGTGCCAGCAGCTTGGGGGTTAACGGGGAGCTGTTTTTT; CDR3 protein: CASSLGVNGELFF
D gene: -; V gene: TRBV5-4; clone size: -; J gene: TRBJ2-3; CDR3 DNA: TGTGCCAGCAGCTTAAGTCGGAGGGCCCCTCCTTCTAGCACAGATACGCAGTATTTT; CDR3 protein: CASSLSRRAPPSSTDTQYF
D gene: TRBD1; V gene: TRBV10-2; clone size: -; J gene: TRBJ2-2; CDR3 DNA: TGCGCCAGCATGAACAACAGGGGAGCCGGGGAGCTGTTTTTT; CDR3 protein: CASMNNRGAGELFF
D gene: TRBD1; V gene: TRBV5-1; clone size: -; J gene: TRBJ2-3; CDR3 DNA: TGCGCCAGCAGCTTGGCCGGGACAGGGGGCGCAGATACGCAGTATTTT; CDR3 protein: CASSLAGTGGADTQYF
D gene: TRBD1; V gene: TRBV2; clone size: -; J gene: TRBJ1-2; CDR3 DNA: TGTGCCAGCAGATACACCGGGACAGGGGTTTCTGGCTACACCTTC; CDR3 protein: CASRYTGTGVSGYTF
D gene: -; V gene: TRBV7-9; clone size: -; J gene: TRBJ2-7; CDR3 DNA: TGTGCCAGCAGCTTAAAACTAGTATCCTACGAGCAGTACTTC; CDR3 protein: CASSLKLVSYEQYF
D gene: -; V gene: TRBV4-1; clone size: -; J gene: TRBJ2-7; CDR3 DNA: TGCGCCAGCAGCCAATACAGGGAGAACGAGCAGTACTTC; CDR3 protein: CASSQYRENEQYF
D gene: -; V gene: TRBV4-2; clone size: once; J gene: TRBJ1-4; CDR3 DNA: TGTGCCAGCAGCTTGTCGGGGTTAACTAATGAAAAACTGTTTTTT; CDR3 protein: CASSLSGLTNEKLFF
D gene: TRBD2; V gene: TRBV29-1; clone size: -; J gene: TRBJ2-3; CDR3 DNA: TGCAGCGTTTCGGGACTAGCGGGACAGTACACGCAGTATTTT; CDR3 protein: CSVSGLAGQYTQYF
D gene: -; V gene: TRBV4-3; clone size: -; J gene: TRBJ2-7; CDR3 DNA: TGCGCCAGCAGCCGATATGTCTCCTACGAGCAGTACTTC; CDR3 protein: CASSRYVSYEQYF
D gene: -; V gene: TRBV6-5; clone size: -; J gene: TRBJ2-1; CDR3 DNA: TGTGCCAGCGGGGGAGGGGGTAGCTCCTACAATGAGCAGTTCTTC; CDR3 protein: CASGGGGSSYNEQFF
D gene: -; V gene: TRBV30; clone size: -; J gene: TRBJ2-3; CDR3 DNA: TGTGCCTGGAGTGGGGTGGCAGATACGCAGTATTTT; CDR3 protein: CAWSGVADTQYF
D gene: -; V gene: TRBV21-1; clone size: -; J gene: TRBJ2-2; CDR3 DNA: TGTGCCAGCAGCAAACACGTCACGGGGGAGCTGTTTTTT; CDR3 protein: CASSKHVTGELFF
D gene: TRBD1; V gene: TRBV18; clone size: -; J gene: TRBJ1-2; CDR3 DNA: TGTGCCAGCTCACCATCGACAGGGAGAAGAGGCTACACCTTC; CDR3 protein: CASSPSTGRRGYTF
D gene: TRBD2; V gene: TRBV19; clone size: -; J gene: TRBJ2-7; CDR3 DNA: TGTGCCAGTAAGGATCGGGGGGGTTACGAGCAGTACTTC; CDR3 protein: CASKDRGGYEQYF
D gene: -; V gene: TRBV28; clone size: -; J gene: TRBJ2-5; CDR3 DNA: TGTGCCAGCAATGCGGGGGAGACCCAGTACTTC; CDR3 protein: CASNAGETQYF
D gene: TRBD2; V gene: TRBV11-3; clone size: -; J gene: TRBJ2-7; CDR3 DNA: TGTGCCAGCAGCTTAGAGTTCCCTGGGACTAGCGGGAGTAGATACGAGCAGTACTTC; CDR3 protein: CASSLEFPGTSGSRYEQYF
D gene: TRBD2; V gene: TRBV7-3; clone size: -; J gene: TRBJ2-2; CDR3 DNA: TGTGCCAGCAGCTTACAGGCTAGCGGGGCATCGAACACCGGGGAGCTGTTTTTT; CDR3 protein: CASSLQASGASNTGELFF
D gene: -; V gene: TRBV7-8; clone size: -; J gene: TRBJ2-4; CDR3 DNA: TGTGCCAGCAGCTTAGTTCTAGAAAACATTCAGTACTTC; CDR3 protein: CASSLVLENIQYF
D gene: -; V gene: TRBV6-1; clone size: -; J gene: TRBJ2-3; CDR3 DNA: TGTGCCAGTTTACTCGGGGGAACAGATACGCAGTATTTT; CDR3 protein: CASLLGGTDTQYF
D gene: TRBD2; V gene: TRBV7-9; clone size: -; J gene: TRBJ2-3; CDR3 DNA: TGTGCCAGCAGCTTAGGAGTCCTAGCGGGAGGGCCCGTGTCAGATACGCAGTATTTT; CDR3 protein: CASSLGVLAGGPVSDTQYF
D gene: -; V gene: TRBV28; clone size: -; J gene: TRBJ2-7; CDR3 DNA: TGTGCCAGCAGATTGGACTTTACCTACGAGCAGTACTTC; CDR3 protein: CASRLDFTYEQYF
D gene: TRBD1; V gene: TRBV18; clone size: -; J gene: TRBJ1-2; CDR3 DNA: TGTGCCAGCTCACCACCGGGACAGTGGACTCGCGGCTACACCTTC; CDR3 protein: CASSPPGQWTRGYTF
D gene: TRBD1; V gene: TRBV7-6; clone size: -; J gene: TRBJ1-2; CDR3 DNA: TGTGCCAGCAGCGGGGGGCAGGGGGTGAGGCCGGGTGGCTACACCTTC; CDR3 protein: CASSGGQGVRPGGYTF
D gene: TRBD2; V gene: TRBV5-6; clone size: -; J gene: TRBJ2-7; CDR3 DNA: TGTGCCAGCAGCCAACTAGCGGGAGGAGGGACGGCGCAGTACTTC; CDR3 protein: CASSQLAGGGTAQYF
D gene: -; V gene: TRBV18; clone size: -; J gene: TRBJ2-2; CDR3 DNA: TGTGCCAGCTCACCCACTCTTACAGGGATTGAGACCGGGGAGCTGTTTTTT; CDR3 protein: CASSPTLTGIETGELFF
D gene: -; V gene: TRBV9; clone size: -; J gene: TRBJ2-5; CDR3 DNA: TGTGCCAGCAGCGTAGCTACCTCCGCTCCAAGGGAGACCCAGTACTTC; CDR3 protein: CASSVATSAPRETQYF
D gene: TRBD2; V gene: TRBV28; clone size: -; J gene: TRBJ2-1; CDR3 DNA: TGTGCCAGCATATCTACTAGCGGGAGAATACGTGAGCAGTTCTTC; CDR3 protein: CASISTSGRIREQFF
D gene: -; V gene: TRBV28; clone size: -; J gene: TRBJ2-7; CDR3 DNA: TGTGCCAGCAGTTTAGAGGGGGATACCTACGAGCAGTACTTC; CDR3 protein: CASSLEGDTYEQYF
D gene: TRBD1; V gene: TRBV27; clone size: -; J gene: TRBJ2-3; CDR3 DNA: TGTGCCAGCAGTTTACTAAGACAGGGGGATCCAGATACGCAGTATTTT; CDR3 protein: CASSLLRQGDPDTQYF
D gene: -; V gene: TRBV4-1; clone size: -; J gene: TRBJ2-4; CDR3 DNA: TGCGCCAGCAGCCAAGCGGGGCCTTTAGCCAAAAACATTCAGTACTTC; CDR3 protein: CASSQAGPLAKNIQYF
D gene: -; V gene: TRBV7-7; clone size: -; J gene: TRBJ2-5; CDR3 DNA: TGTGCTAGCAGCTTAACTCGTCCGGAGACCCAGTACTTC; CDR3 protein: CASSLTRPETQYF
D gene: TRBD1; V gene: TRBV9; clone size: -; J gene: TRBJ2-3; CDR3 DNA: TGTGCCAGCAGCACCAGACAGGGTCTAAGCACAGATACGCAGTATTTT; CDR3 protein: CASSTRQGLSTDTQYF
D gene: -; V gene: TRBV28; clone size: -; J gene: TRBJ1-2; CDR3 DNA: TGTGCCAGCAGTTTAGTTTCTCGTGACTATGGCTACACCTTC; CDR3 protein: CASSLVSRDYGYTF
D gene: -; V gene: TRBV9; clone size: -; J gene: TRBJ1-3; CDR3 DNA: TGTGCCAGCAGCGTAGAAGGGGTCGGTGGAAACACCATATATTTT; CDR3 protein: CASSVEGVGGNTIYF
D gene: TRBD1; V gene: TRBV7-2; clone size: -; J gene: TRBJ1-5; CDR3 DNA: TGTGCCAGCAGCTTAGACAGGGGGGAAAGCAATCAGCCCCAGCATTTT; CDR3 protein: CASSLDRGESNQPQHF
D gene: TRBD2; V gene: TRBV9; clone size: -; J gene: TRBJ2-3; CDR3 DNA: TGTGCCAGCAGCGTAGCTCCTAGCGGGAGCCTAGATACGCAGTATTTT; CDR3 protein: CASSVAPSGSLDTQYF
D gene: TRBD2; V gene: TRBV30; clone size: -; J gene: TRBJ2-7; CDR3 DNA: TGTGCCTGGAGTGTACACGGGGGGGGATACGAGCAGTACTTC; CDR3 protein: CAWSVHGGGYEQYF
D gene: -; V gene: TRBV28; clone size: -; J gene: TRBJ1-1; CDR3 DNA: TGTGCCACTTTGGACGGTATCACTGAAGCTTTCTTT; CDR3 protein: CATLDGITEAFF
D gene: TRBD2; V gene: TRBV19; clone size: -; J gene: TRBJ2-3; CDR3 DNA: TGTGCCAGTAGTAGATACCGGACTAGTAGCCGAAGCACAGATACGCAGTATTTT; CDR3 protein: CASSRYRTSSRSTDTQYF
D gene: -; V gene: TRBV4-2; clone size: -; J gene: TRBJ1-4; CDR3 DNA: TGTGCCAGCAGCCAAACCCCACGGGGAGGGTCGGCCGAAAAACTGTTTTTT; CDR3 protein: CASSQTPRGGSAEKLFF
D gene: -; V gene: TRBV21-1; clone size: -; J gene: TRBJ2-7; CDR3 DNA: TGTGCCAGCAGTTTCACTAGCGGGCCGACCTACGAGCAGTACTTC; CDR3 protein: CASSFTSGPTYEQYF